The entry that follows covers one TCR beta chain sequence. Its antigen is unidentified. Profiling relied on immunoSEQ multiplex PCR, and the TCRdb table lists in-frame clones only, not all of them. The sample consists of about 150,000 clones, around 90% of them appearing once. The CDR3 length is 15 residues. V dropped 7 bases and J dropped 1 base, with 16 bases sitting between them. Germline lookup yields CDR1 MNHEY and CDR2 SVGAGI. This specimen comes from a study of graft-versus-host responses after intestinal transplantation. This receptor was taken from a human donor who received an intestinal transplant. The starting material was unstimulated CD4+ T cells sorted from spleen or lymph node cells, obtained before intestinal transplant. V and J are TRBV6-5 and TRBJ1-1; maybe TRBD1 (5 bases). The CDR3 sequence is CASTPYRGGNTEAFF. Written as DNA, the CDR3 is TGTGCCAGCACTCCATACCGGGGGGGGAACACTGAAGCTTTCTTT.